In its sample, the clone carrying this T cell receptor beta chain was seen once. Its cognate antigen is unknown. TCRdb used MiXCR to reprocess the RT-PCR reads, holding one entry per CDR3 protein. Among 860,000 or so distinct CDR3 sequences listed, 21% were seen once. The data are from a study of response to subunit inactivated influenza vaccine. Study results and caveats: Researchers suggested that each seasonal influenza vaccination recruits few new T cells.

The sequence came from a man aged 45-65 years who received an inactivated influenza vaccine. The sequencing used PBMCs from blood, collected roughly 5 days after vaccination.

This CDR3 reads CSAAGVRETQYF. The CDR3 nucleotides read TGCAGTGCAGCGGGGGTAAGGGAGACCCAGTACTTC. The J gene is TRBJ2-5, the V gene TRBV20-1; TRBD2 matches 8 bases. CDR1 is DFQATT, CDR2 SNEGSKA, per germline (reference sequence). The CDR3 totals 12 residues. V lost 6 bases to trimming and J lost 5 bases; unmatched junction nucleotides: 5.